This T cell receptor (beta chain) stems from a study of cytomegalovirus exposure and HLA in healthy donors. Study-wide results and caveats: Accurate predictions that matched the HLA-A and HLA-B alleles of most subjects were reportedly made from TCR beta sequences. Rare sequences made up most TCRs, while some public TCRs were found in many donors.

The PCR was carried out with 60 Vbeta primers and 13 Jbeta primers. TCRdb's table, derived via immunoSEQ multiplex PCR, lists solely in-frame clones and lacks some. The sample lists approximately 160,000 clones, around 85% occurring once. This CDR3 spans 16 amino acids. Germline V gene lookup returns CDR1 SGHVS and CDR2 FQNEAQ. Trimming took 1 base from V and 3 from J; bases not matched to a gene: 4. On this clone: Its specificity is unknown.

The rearrangement links TRBV7-8 to TRBJ1-2, with TRBD1 identical over 11 bases. This sequence originates from a human donor in good health. The source material was PBMCs. This chain's CDR3 is CASSLVGDRGDYGYTF. DNA for the CDR3: TGTGCCAGCAGCTTAGTAGGGGACAGGGGGGACTATGGCTACACCTTC.